These 26 T cell receptor beta chains were sequenced from one sample in a study of cytomegalovirus exposure and HLA in healthy donors (dated by TCRdb to the late 2010s). The library was obtained by the immunoSEQ multiplex PCR assay. The multiplex PCR relied on a mix of 60 forward primers for TCR Vbeta segments and 13 reverse primers for TCR Jbeta segments. What TCRdb holds here is the immuneACCESS table cut down to in-frame rearrangements. Part of the clones is not present; checked against another copy, under half of the missing clones reflect an unresolved V gene, and the others are unexplained. The sample table records under 250,000 clones; around 81% of these occur just once. The ten most abundant clones make up roughly 7.4% of the sample. The sample taken for sequencing was PBMCs. The source of these receptors is a woman aged 55-69 years in good health and CMV-seropositive.

V and J are TRBV10-3 and TRBJ1-1; D is possibly TRBD1 (6 bases). From germline, CDR1 is ENHRY and CDR2 SYGVKD. V lost 2 bases and J lost 8, with 12 bases in between. CDR3 length: 13 residues. Written as DNA, the CDR3 is TGTGCCATCAGTGAGGCTAGACAGGTGGAAGCTTTCTTT. Its translation is CAISEARQVEAFF.

This chain uses TRBV18 with TRBJ1-1; a weak D match, TRBD1 (6 bases). Germline CDR1 is KGHSH and CDR2 is LQKENI. V was trimmed by 1 base and J by 10 bases, leaving 22 bases between them. This CDR3 contains 16 residues. CDR3 coding DNA: TGTGCCAGCTCACCACGGGGGGGCAGAAACTCCATGGCAGCTTTCTTT. Translated, it gives CASSPRGGRNSMAAFF.

V and J are TRBV19 and TRBJ2-7; the D gene is possibly TRBD1 (5 bases). CDR3 length: 13 amino acids. Trimming shortened V by 4 bases and J by 4 bases, and 11 bases separated the two germline ends. CDR1 is LNHDA, CDR2 SQIVND, per germline (reference sequence). CDR3 bases: TGTGCCAGTAGTACCGCAGGGCCTTACGAGCAGTACTTC. It yields the protein CASSTAGPYEQYF.

This chain connects TRBV2 to TRBJ2-2, with a tentative D call TRBD2 (6 bases). V was clipped by 8 bases and J by 3 bases, with 13 bases between them. From germline, CDR1 is SNHLY and CDR2 FYNNEI. The CDR3 runs to 14 residues. The CDR3 coding sequence is TGTGCCAGCCGCTGGGACTTCGACACCGGGGAGCTGTTTTTT. This sequence encodes CASRWDFDTGELFF.

The chain links TRBV7-9 to TRBJ2-3; TRBD2 matches 14 bases. Germline lookup yields CDR1 SEHNR and CDR2 FQNEAQ (reference sequence). This CDR3 contains 17 residues. V was pared by 5 bases and J by 4 bases, with 8 bases of the junction left unmatched. The CDR3 region is CASSTGTSGSGADTQYF. The CDR3 nucleotides read TGTGCCAGCAGCACAGGGACTAGCGGGAGTGGCGCAGATACGCAGTATTTT.

This clone occurred a few times. The V and J genes are TRBV10-3 and TRBJ2-7, with 7 bases that match TRBD2. This CDR3 contains 11 residues. The J segment lost 4 bases and the V segment lost 7 bases, leaving 1 base of the junction unmatched. Germline loops: CDR1 ENHRY, CDR2 SYGVKD. The CDR3 DNA reads as TGTGCCATCACAGCGGGATACGAGCAGTACTTC. Translated: CAITAGYEQYF.

The V gene is TRBV5-1, the J gene TRBJ1-1; the match to TRBD1 covers 11 bases. Germline-derived CDR1 and CDR2 are SGHRS and YFSETQ. Trimming cost V 3 bases and J 5 bases; bases outside gene matches: 12. This CDR3 has 17 amino acids. CDR3 amino acids: CASSSGAGTGGFTEAFF. The CDR3 DNA is TGCGCCAGCAGCTCTGGGGCGGGGACAGGGGGATTTACTGAAGCTTTCTTT.

The chain recombines TRBV28 with TRBJ1-3; the match to TRBD1 covers 8 bases. The J segment lost 0 bases and the V segment lost 3 bases, leaving 13 bases of the junction unmatched. CDR1 is MDHEN and CDR2 is SYDVKM in the germline V gene. The CDR3 spans 19 residues. CDR3: CASSLAGGSNPVSGNTIYF. CDR3 in DNA: TGTGCCAGCAGTTTGGCAGGGGGCTCTAATCCCGTCTCTGGAAACACCATATATTTT. The variable domain in full, completed from reference TRBV28 and TRBJ1-3, reads DVKVTQSSRYLVKRTGEKVFLECVQDMDHENMFWYRQDPGLGLRLIYFSYDVKMKEKGDIPEGYSVSREKKERFSLILESASTNQTSMYLCASSLAGGSNPVSGNTIYFGEGSWLTVV.

The V and J genes are TRBV9 and TRBJ2-7, with 12 bases that match TRBD2. The germline CDR1 and CDR2 sequences are SGDLS and YYNGEE. The CDR3 consists of 16 residues. Germline trimming cut 3 bases from V and 7 bases from J; bases unmatched to any gene: 11. CDR3 coding DNA: TGTGCCAGCAGCGAAGAGAGACTAGCGGGAGTGGGGGAGCAGTACTTC. Protein: CASSEERLAGVGEQYF.

A single count supports this clone. This chain links TRBV7-2 with TRBJ2-7; D gene uncertain. Germline loops: CDR1 SGHTA, CDR2 FQGNSA. The ends were cut back, 2 bases at V and 0 bases at J, with 8 bases in the middle. CDR3 length: 14 amino acids. In nucleotides, the CDR3 is TGTGCCAGCAGCTTATTCTTGGCCTCCTACGAGCAGTACTTC. As protein: CASSLFLASYEQYF. Using reference TRBV7-2 and TRBJ2-7 for the parts outside the CDR3, the full variable domain is GAGVSQSPSNKVTEKGKDVELRCDPISGHTALYWYRQSLGQGLEFLIYFQGNSAPDKSGLPSDRFSAERTGGSVSTLTIQRTQQEDSAVYLCASSLFLASYEQYFGPGTRLTVT.

The table lists this clone with a count of one. The chain combines TRBV20-1 with TRBJ2-1, with D maybe TRBD1 (5 bases). Germline V gene sequence: CDR1 DFQATT, CDR2 SNEGSKA (reference sequence). Trimming took off 3 bases at V and 16 bases at J, with 13 bases between the two ends. CDR3 size: 10 residues. DNA for the CDR3: TGCAGTGCTAGCCGGCAGGGCCACTTCTTC. This codes for CSASRQGHFF.

As for this clone: Different DNA sequences within this sample yield the same CDR3. The CDR3 here is CASSPPAGRTGELFF. CDR3 sequence (DNA): TGTGCCAGCTCACCACCAGCAGGGAGGACCGGGGAGCTGTTTTTT. The rearrangement links TRBV18 to TRBJ2-2; tentatively, D is TRBD2 (6 bases). V lost 0 bases, J lost 5 bases, and 10 bases lay in between. The CDR3 runs to 15 residues. Germline CDR1 and CDR2: KGHSH and LQKENI.

The chain is built from TRBV5-6 and TRBJ2-5; D may be TRBD1 (6 bases). CDR1 SGHDT and CDR2 YYEEEE come from the germline V gene. The ends were cut back, 1 base at V and 6 bases at J, with 7 bases in the middle. The CDR3 runs to 12 residues. The CDR3 DNA reads TGTGCCAGCAGCTTGAGGGGGAAGACCCAGTACTTC. It encodes CASSLRGKTQYF.

This chain uses TRBV6-5 with TRBJ2-3, with a weak D call TRBD1 (5 bases). Germline-derived CDR1 and CDR2 are MNHEY and SVGAGI. Trimming removed 9 bases from V and 0 bases from J, with 13 bases in between. This CDR3 is 14 amino acids long. DNA for the CDR3: TGTGCCAGTGCCGACAGTTTTAGCACAGATACGCAGTATTTT. Its protein is CASADSFSTDTQYF.

The rearrangement uses TRBV7-9 and TRBJ2-1, with 10 bases aligning to TRBD2. V lost 4 bases, J lost 0 bases, and 6 bases stayed unmatched. CDR3 length: 17 residues. Germline CDR1 reads SEHNR; CDR2 reads FQNEAQ (reference sequence). The DNA of the CDR3 is TGTGCCAGCAGCTCCGGGACTAGCGTGAGCTCCTACAATGAGCAGTTCTTC. This codes for CASSSGTSVSSYNEQFF. Complete variable domain (other parts from reference TRBV7-9 and TRBJ2-1): DTGVSQNPRHKITKRGQNVTFRCDPISEHNRLYWYRQTLGQGPEFLTYFQNEAQLEKSRLLSDRFSAERPKGSFSTLEIQRTEQGDSAMYLCASSSGTSVSSYNEQFFGPGTRLTVL.

This clone was picked up a small number of times. The chain is built from TRBV6-5 and TRBJ2-5; TRBD2 matches 7 bases. CDR3 length equals 14 residues. Germline V lookup: CDR1 MNHEY, CDR2 SVGAGI. After removal of 1 base from V and 5 bases from J, the junction contained 4 bases not matched to a gene. CDR3 amino acids: CASSYWREGETQYF. CDR3 in DNA: TGTGCCAGCAGTTACTGGAGGGAGGGTGAGACCCAGTACTTC.

The chain is built from TRBV5-1 and TRBJ2-7; TRBD2 matches 9 bases. Trimming at V came to 2 bases and at J to 4 bases, leaving 10 bases not matched to a gene. The CDR3 runs to 16 residues. Germline CDR1 is SGHRS and CDR2 is YFSETQ. CDR3 residues: CASSFPVAGERYEQYF. The DNA of the CDR3 is TGCGCCAGCAGCTTCCCCGTAGCGGGAGAAAGGTACGAGCAGTACTTC.

J is TRBJ2-6 and V is TRBV19; 12 bases match TRBD2. This CDR3 spans 18 amino acids. Germline values: CDR1 LNHDA, CDR2 SQIVND (reference sequence). The trim removed 6 bases at V and 0 bases at J, leaving 6 bases unmatched. The CDR3 loop reads CASSPLAGGYSGANVLTF. As DNA, the CDR3 is TGTGCCAGTAGCCCTCTAGCGGGAGGGTACTCTGGGGCCAACGTCCTGACTTTC.

The genes are TRBV11-2 and TRBJ2-3; D is perhaps TRBD2 (6 bases). The CDR3 consists of 15 residues. V gave up 1 base and J gave up 1 base, with 9 bases separating them. Germline V lookup: CDR1 SGHAT, CDR2 FQNNGV. The CDR3 reads CASSLAGDRTDTQYF. Here the CDR3 DNA reads TGTGCCAGCAGCTTAGCGGGAGATCGCACAGATACGCAGTATTTT.

This sequence joins TRBV27 and TRBJ2-1; 8 bases match TRBD1. With 4 bases clipped from V and 6 bases from J, the junction kept 5 bases outside the gene matches. The CDR3 is made up of 14 amino acids. Germline-derived CDR1 and CDR2 are MNHEY and SMNVEV (reference sequence). CDR3 DNA: TGTGCCAGCAGTTACTTCGGACAGGGCAATGAGCAGTTCTTC. Translated, it gives CASSYFGQGNEQFF.

The chain links TRBV4-1 to TRBJ1-2; D is undetermined. CDR3 size: 14 residues. In germline, CDR1 is MGHRA, CDR2 YSYEKL. The ends were cut back, 1 base at V and 4 bases at J, with 10 bases in the middle. DNA of the CDR3: TGCGCCAGCAGCCAAGGGGCCCAAAGCTATGGCTACACCTTC. As protein: CASSQGAQSYGYTF.

The rearrangement uses TRBV14 and TRBJ1-5; no reliable D call. V shed 4 bases and J shed 3 bases, with 7 bases lying between them. Germline V gives CDR1 SGHDN, CDR2 FVKESK. The CDR3 spans 13 residues. CDR3 coding DNA: TGTGCCAGCAGCCCCGGGATCAATCAGCCCCAGCATTTT. This translates into CASSPGINQPQHF.

This chain links TRBV18 with TRBJ1-1; D is uncertain. V gave up 0 bases and J gave up 1 base, with 6 bases separating them. Germline V gene sequence: CDR1 KGHSH, CDR2 LQKENI. The CDR3 spans 14 residues. The DNA for the CDR3 is TGTGCCAGCTCACCACCCCACTCGAACACTGAAGCTTTCTTT. Translation: CASSPPHSNTEAFF. The entire variable domain, with the rest obtained from reference TRBV18 and TRBJ1-1, is as follows: NAGVMQNPRHLVRRRGQEARLRCSPMKGHSHVYWYRQLPEEGLKFMVYLQKENIIDESGMPKERFSAEFPKEGPSILRIQQVVRGDSAAYFCASSPPHSNTEAFFGQGTRLTVV.

The genes are TRBV15 and TRBJ1-2; tentative D call: TRBD1 (6 bases). The CDR3 consists of 14 residues. V lost 5 bases and J lost 7, with 17 bases in between. Germline CDR1 LNHNV, CDR2 YYDKDF (reference sequence). The CDR3 region has the DNA TGTGCCACCAGCGAAGGGAGGGGGTTGGGTGGCTACACCTTC. Its protein product is CATSEGRGLGGYTF.

Here the CDR3 reads CASSPLAGEGSYEQYF. The CDR3 bases are TGTGCCAGCAGTCCCCTAGCGGGAGAGGGCTCCTACGAGCAGTACTTC. The rearrangement uses TRBV27 and TRBJ2-7; 10 bases are a match to TRBD2. The germline V gene has CDR1 MNHEY and CDR2 SMNVEV (reference sequence). V was clipped by 5 bases and J by 0 bases; unmatched bases: 7. The CDR3 is 16 residues long.

The chain has TRBV5-1 and TRBJ1-1; D not certain. V shed 1 base and J shed 3 bases, with 7 bases lying between them. CDR1 and CDR2 from the germline V gene are SGHRS and YFSETQ. This CDR3 has 13 amino acids. CDR3: CASSLNVDTEAFF. The CDR3 coding sequence is TGCGCCAGCAGCTTGAATGTAGACACTGAAGCTTTCTTT.